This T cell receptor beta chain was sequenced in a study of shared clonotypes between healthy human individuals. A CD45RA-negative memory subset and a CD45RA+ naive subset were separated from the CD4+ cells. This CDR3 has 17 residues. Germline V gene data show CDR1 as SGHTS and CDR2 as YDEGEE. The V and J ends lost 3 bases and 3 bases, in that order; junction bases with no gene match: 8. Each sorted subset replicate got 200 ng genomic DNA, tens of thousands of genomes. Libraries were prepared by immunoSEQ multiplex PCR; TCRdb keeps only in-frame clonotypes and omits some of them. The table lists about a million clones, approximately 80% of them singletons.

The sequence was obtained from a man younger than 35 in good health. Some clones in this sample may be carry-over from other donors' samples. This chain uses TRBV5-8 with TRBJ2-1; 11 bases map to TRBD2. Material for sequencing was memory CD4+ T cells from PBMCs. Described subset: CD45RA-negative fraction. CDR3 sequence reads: CASSSFLTSGSYNEQFF. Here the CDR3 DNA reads TGTGCCAGCAGCTCGTTCCTTACTAGCGGGAGCTACAATGAGCAGTTCTTC. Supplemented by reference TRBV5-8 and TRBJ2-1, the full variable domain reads EAGVTQSPTHLIKTRGQQATLRCSPISGHTSVYWYQQALGLGLQFLLWYDEGEERNRGNFPPRFSGRQFPNYSSELNVNALELEDSALYLCASSSFLTSGSYNEQFFGPGTRLTVL.